This TCR beta chain was found in a study of T cells in Graves' hyperthyroidism and ophthalmopathy (dated by TCRdb to between 2019 and 2020). Broadly, across the study: Peripheral blood was collected at initial diagnosis, before any treatment. To identify distinguishing TCR V-J signatures, a discovery cohort of about 95 patients was used, comprising under 45 with Graves' ophthalmopathy and around 57 with stable Graves' hyperthyroidism. Prospective prediction of ophthalmopathy was tested in an independent validation cohort consisting of 18 hyperthyroidism patients and some 17 patients who later progressed to ophthalmopathy. The approximately 98 discovery patients were randomly divided into training and test sets at a 7:3 ratio. In about six Graves' hyperthyroidism patients, the study also compared T-cell repertoires from thyroid tissue with T-cell repertoires from blood. After sampling, hyperthyroidism patients received methimazole starting at 30 mg daily, and ophthalmopathy patients received high-dose intravenous methylprednisolone. TCR Vbeta CDR3 sequencing of fewer than 150 peripheral blood samples (about 45 ophthalmopathy, 75 to 80 hyperthyroidism and roughly 17 progressor patients) is reported in the paper.

TCR beta CDR3 regions were amplified from RNA transcripts. The TCR CDR3 was subjected to a first round of RT-PCR using the HTBI primer set and the Qiagen OneStep RT-PCR kit. Libraries were constructed in a second round of multiplex PCR, after which size selection and purification were carried out. The libraries were sequenced on an Illumina HiSeq2000 using paired-end 100 bp reads. As for the original processing: Raw data were processed with SOAPnuke, discarding reads with adapters, uncalled bases, mean Phred below 15, or no exact constant-primer or identifier match. High-quality paired reads were merged using COPE v1.2.5, and each unique nucleotide sequence was defined as a clonotype. MiTCR v1.1 was used to align clonotypes to the IMGT TRBV, TRBD and TRBJ reference segments. The analysis was restricted to V-J combinations with a frequency above 0.0001, which together covered roughly 99% of the repertoires. The TCS score was defined as F50 (clonal expansion) divided by E x V (chaos), with BLOSUM62-based TCRdist calculated between CDR3 peptides within each V-J. Welch's t-statistics and random forest reduced 500 to 550 V-J features to fewer than 15, which were used in a naive Bayes classifier (R e1071). The similarity between thyroid and blood repertoires was quantified using the Morisita-Horn index. TCRdb redid the processing of the public reads, applying fastp at Q25 and MiXCR, and retained in-frame beta chains. Each CDR3 protein appears once, grouped with its most common genes and DNA. The V and J calls and clone size are TCRdb's, not the authors'. The sample table holds around 610,000 distinct CDR3 sequences, of which roughly 15% were seen once. 3.5% to 4.5% of the sample rests with the top ten.

Ophthalmopathy patients had moderately to severely active disease, with a Clinical Activity Score of 3 or more, a NOSPECS grade of 4 or more, and a disease duration of less than 3 months. Patients with uncontrolled infections, other autoimmune diseases, pregnancy or lactation were excluded. Diagnoses relied on clinical symptoms, serum thyroxine and TRAb, thyroid ultrasound and orbital computed tomography. PBMCs were separated from under 12 ml of fresh peripheral blood using Ficoll-Paque density gradient centrifugation. Total RNA was extracted with Trizol reagent, and quality was checked on an Agilent 2100 Bioanalyzer. This clonotype occurred many times. Its binding antigen is unknown. No base quality values were provided; no much bigger clone lies one nucleotide off. What the work shows at the level of the full study, not this receptor alone: In validation, the model predicted progression to ophthalmopathy with just under 71% sensitivity and approximately 78% specificity, a median of 6.5 months before onset. Blood samples also contained most of the expanded thyroid clonotypes (frequency above 0.001), which suggests that blood repertoires may reflect thyroid immune responses. No statistical method was used to set the sample size in advance, and investigators knew the group allocation. A 13 V-J signature model separated ophthalmopathy from stable hyperthyroidism, with nearly 90% sensitivity and 81.08% specificity in cross-validation and 80%/75% in testing.

CDR1 is given as SNHLY and CDR2 as FYNNEI, both from the germline V gene. The junction carries 15 bases between V and J, which are trimmed by 6 bases and 4 bases respectively. The CDR3, from cysteine to phenylalanine, totals 14 residues. The retained sequence is limited to the CDR3, 42 bases, with the frame set at the first base. Here the chain combines TRBV2 and TRBJ1-2; too little of a D gene remains to name it. Sequenced material: blood. This clonotype was obtained from a woman aged 40 to 55 with Graves' ophthalmopathy. The CDR3 reads as follows: CASRLSYLLYGYTF. The bases are TGTGCCAGCAGACTTAGCTACCTCCTCTATGGCTACACCTTC.